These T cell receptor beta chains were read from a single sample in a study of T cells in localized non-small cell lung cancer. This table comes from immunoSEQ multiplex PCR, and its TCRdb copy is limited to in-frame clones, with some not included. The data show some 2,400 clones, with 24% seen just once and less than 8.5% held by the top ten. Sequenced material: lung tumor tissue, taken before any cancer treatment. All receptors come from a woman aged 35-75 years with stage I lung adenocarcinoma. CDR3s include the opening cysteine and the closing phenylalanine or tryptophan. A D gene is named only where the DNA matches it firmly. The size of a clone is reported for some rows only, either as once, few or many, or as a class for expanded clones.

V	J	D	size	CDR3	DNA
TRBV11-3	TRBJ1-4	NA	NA	CASSPLRGNEKLFF	TGTGCCAGCAGTCCCCTAAGGGGGAATGAAAAACTGTTTTTT
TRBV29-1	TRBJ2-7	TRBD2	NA	CSVVTSGRVGGEQYF	TGCAGCGTTGTTACTAGCGGGAGGGTCGGGGGCGAGCAGTACTTC
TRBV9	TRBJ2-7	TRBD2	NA	CASSGSGGHAAEQYF	TGTGCCAGCAGCGGAAGCGGGGGGCACGCTGCCGAGCAGTACTTC
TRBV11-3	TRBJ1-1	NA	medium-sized	CASSFRGGNTEAFF	TGTGCCAGCAGCTTTCGAGGGGGGAACACTGAAGCTTTCTTT
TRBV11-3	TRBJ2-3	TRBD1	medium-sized	CASSDWTGGLTDTQYF	TGTGCCAGCAGCGACTGGACAGGGGGACTCACAGATACGCAGTATTTT
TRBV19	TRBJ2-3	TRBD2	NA	CASATSGGTDTQYF	TGTGCCAGTGCCACTAGCGGGGGCACAGATACGCAGTATTTT
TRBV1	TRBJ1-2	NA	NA	CASSQEGQGHGYTF	TGCGCCAGCAGCCAAGAGGGACAGGGACATGGCTACACCTTC
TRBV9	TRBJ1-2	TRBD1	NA	CASSVGDRAAPGYGYTF	TGTGCCAGCAGCGTAGGGGACAGGGCCGCTCCCGGCTATGGCTACACCTTC
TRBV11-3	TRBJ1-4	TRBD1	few	CASSLNRDRHATNEKLFF	TGTGCCAGCAGCCTCAACCGGGACAGACATGCAACTAATGAAAAACTGTTTTTT
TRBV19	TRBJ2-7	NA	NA	CASSIGVGGGYEQYF	TGTGCCAGTAGTATAGGGGTCGGAGGAGGTTACGAGCAGTACTTC
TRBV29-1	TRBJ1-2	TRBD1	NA	CSVNRGGQNGYTF	TGCAGCGTTAACAGAGGGGGCCAGAATGGCTACACCTTC
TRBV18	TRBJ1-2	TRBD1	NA	CASSRGTVENYGYTF	TGTGCCAGCTCCCGAGGGACAGTGGAAAACTATGGCTACACCTTC
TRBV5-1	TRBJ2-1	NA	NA	CASSLMQGTFHEQFF	TGCGCCAGCAGCTTGATGCAGGGAACGTTCCATGAGCAGTTCTTC
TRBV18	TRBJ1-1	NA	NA	CASSPGLNTEAFF	TGTGCCAGCTCACCGGGGCTGAACACTGAAGCTTTCTTT
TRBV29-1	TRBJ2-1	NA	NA	CSVDRQLIGNEQFF	TGCAGCGTTGACAGGCAGTTGATTGGTAATGAGCAGTTCTTC
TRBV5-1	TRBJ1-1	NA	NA	CASSLASRAGAEAFF	TGCGCCAGCAGCTTGGCCAGTAGGGCGGGGGCTGAAGCTTTCTTT
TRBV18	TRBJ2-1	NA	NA	CASSPLAEGSKGQFF	TGTGCCAGCTCACCACTAGCGGAGGGCTCAAAGGGGCAGTTCTTC
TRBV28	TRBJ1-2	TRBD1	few	CASSSGTGGYGYTF	TGTGCCAGCAGTTCCGGGACAGGGGGCTATGGCTACACCTTC
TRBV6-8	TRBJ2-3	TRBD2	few	CASRAIGGVGTDTQYF	TGTGCCAGCAGGGCGATCGGGGGGGTTGGTACAGATACGCAGTATTTT
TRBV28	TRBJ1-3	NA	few	CASIDKSYSGNTIYF	TGTGCCAGCATCGATAAGTCCTATTCTGGAAACACCATATATTTT
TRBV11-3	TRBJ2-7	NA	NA	CASSQALYTYEQYF	TGTGCCAGCAGCCAAGCCCTTTACACCTACGAGCAGTACTTC
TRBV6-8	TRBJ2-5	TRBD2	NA	CAISGRANQETQYF	TGTGCCATTAGCGGGAGGGCCAACCAAGAGACCCAGTACTTC
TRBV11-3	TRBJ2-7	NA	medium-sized	CASSPTQANYEQYF	TGTGCCAGCAGCCCCACCCAGGCAAACTACGAGCAGTACTTC
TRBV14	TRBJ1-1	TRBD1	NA	CASSRFGQGWTEAFF	TGTGCCAGCAGCCGATTCGGACAGGGTTGGACTGAAGCTTTCTTT
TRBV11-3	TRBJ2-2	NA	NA	CASSLVDLNTGELFF	TGTGCCAGCAGCTTAGTCGACTTGAACACCGGGGAGCTGTTTTTT
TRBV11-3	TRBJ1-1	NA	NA	CASSSQGGGWSTEAFF	TGTGCCAGCAGCTCCCAAGGTGGGGGCTGGAGCACTGAAGCTTTCTTT
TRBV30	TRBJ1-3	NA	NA	CAWSVPRNTIYF	TGTGCCTGGAGTGTACCGAGAAACACCATATATTTT
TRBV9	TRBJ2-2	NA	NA	CASSVGPHETGELFF	TGTGCCAGCAGCGTAGGCCCACATGAAACCGGGGAGCTGTTTTTT
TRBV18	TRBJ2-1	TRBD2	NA	CASSPQRGVYNEQFF	TGTGCCAGCTCACCACAGCGGGGGGTTTACAATGAGCAGTTCTTC
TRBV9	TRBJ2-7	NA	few	CASSVEGGRSYEQYF	TGTGCCAGCAGCGTAGAAGGGGGTAGGTCCTACGAGCAGTACTTC
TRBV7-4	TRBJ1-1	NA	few	CASSLTRDTEAFF	TGTGCCAGCAGCTTAACGAGGGACACTGAAGCTTTCTTT
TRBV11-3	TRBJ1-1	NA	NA	CASSLEASRNTEAFF	TGTGCCAGCAGCTTAGAGGCCAGTAGGAACACTGAAGCTTTCTTT
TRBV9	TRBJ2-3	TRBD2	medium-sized	CASSVAGTSGGLMTDTQYF	TGTGCCAGCAGCGTGGCTGGGACTAGCGGTGGGTTGATGACAGATACGCAGTATTTT
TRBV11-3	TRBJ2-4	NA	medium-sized	CASSLVHTSFKNIQYF	TGTGCCAGCAGCTTAGTACATACCTCCTTCAAAAACATTCAGTACTTC
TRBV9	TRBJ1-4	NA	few	CASSVGLAGSSNEKLFF	TGTGCCAGCAGCGTCGGACTAGCGGGATCGAGTAATGAAAAACTGTTTTTT
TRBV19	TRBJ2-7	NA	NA	CASSNTYEQYF	TGTGCCAGCAGTAACACCTACGAGCAGTACTTC
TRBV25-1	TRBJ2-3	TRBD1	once	CASSDWGQGKNTQYF	TGTGCCAGCAGTGATTGGGGACAGGGGAAAAATACGCAGTATTTT
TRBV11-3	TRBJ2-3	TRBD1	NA	CASSSTGYADTQYF	TGTGCCAGCAGCTCGACAGGGTACGCAGATACGCAGTATTTT
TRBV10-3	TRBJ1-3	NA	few	CAISESFEGTGNTIYF	TGTGCCATCAGTGAGTCTTTTGAGGGCACTGGAAACACCATATATTTT
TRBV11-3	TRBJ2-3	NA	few	CASSHRLAGNTDTQYF	TGTGCCAGCAGCCATCGGCTTGCGGGGAACACAGATACGCAGTATTTT
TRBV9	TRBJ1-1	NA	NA	CASSRMNTEAFF	TGTGCCAGCAGCCGCATGAACACTGAAGCTTTCTTT
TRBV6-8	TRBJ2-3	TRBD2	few	CASSYPLGAGEEGYSTDTQYF	TGTGCCAGCAGTTATCCTTTGGGAGCGGGAGAGGAGGGGTATAGTACAGATACGCAGTATTTT
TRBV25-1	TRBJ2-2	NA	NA	CASSVTGRAGELFF	TGTGCCAGCAGTGTAACAGGGAGGGCCGGGGAGCTGTTTTTT
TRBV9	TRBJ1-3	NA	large	CASSSRGQTFSGNTIYF	TGTGCCAGCAGCTCTCGTGGACAAACTTTCTCTGGAAACACCATATATTTT
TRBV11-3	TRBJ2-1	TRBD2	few	CASSLVAGGPVEQFF	TGTGCCAGCAGCTTGGTGGCGGGAGGGCCCGTTGAGCAGTTCTTC